Here is one TCR beta chain with its context. The data are from a study of blood T cell repertoires in COVID-19. Study-wide context: Spain, Italy and the United States supplied samples that represented acute and convalescent COVID-19. T cells, B-cell-depleted T cells, or PBMCs supplied cDNA or gDNA.

Under the authors' procedure: Reference gene primer amplification yielded estimated nucleated cell counts. Some clones are missing from TCRdb's copy, which holds only in-frame ones; the method was immunoSEQ multiplex PCR. The V and J calls and clone size come from that table; D and trimming were worked out from the DNA. The table lists about 78,000 clones, around nine tenths of them singletons. The germline V gene has CDR1 SGHRS and CDR2 YFSETQ. The length of the CDR3 is 15 residues. V was pared by 3 bases and J by 3 bases, with 6 bases of the junction left unmatched. Specimen: peripheral blood. J is TRBJ2-3 and V is TRBV5-1, with 8 bases fitting TRBD1. The receptor comes from a man between 45 and 60 years old with active or convalescent COVID-19. The CDR3 nucleotides are TGCGCCAGCAGCTCGATGGACAGGGTGACAGATACGCAGTATTTT. Encoded protein: CASSSMDRVTDTQYF.